This TCR beta chain was captured by sequencing in a study of cytomegalovirus exposure and HLA in healthy donors. Study context: Earlier, 95 million to 130 million unique TCR beta sequences were recovered from approximately 200 million T cells by an analysis.

A multiplex PCR was run with 60 Vbeta primers and 13 Jbeta primers. Measured with immunoSEQ multiplex PCR; TCRdb has only the in-frame clones, and not every one. The sample lists around 100,000 clones, 79% occurring once. Study-level points and caveats: Sequence variants that were highly shared formed a cluster that was likely a sequencing artifact.

This CDR3 region has 13 residues. The germline V gene encodes CDR1 GTSNPN and CDR2 SVGIG (reference sequence). Trimming removed 0 bases from V and 6 bases from J, with 10 bases in between. A word on this clone: Its antigen remains unknown.

The clonotype comes from a woman aged 40 to 50 in good health and CMV-seronegative. V usage is TRBV30 and J usage is TRBJ2-3, with D possibly matching TRBD1 (5 bases). Sample: PBMCs. The CDR3 nucleotides are TGTGCCTGGAGTGTTTCATCAGGGGATACGCAGTATTTT. Translating it yields CAWSVSSGDTQYF.